This TCR beta chain appears in the sequencing data of a study of cytomegalovirus exposure and HLA in healthy donors. On the study more broadly: About 85 million unique TCR sequences came from HLA-typed donors in an early release.

A remark on this clone: Its antigen is unknown.

13 Jbeta primers and 60 Vbeta primers were used for the PCR. Profiling relied on immunoSEQ multiplex PCR, and the TCRdb table lists in-frame clones only, not all of them. This repertoire shows some 130,000 clones, around 83% found once; its top ten account for less than 1.5%. Study results and caveats: There were 150 to 200 TCR beta chains listed as cytomegalovirus-associated. HLA-A and HLA-B allele assignments for most subjects were reportedly predicted accurately using TCR beta sequences.

This CDR3 region has 17 residues. The germline gives CDR1 LNHDA, CDR2 SQIVND (reference sequence). V was pared by 5 bases and J by 0 bases, with 5 bases of the junction left unmatched. This chain uses TRBV19 with TRBJ2-3; 13 bases are shared with TRBD2. The sample was PBMCs. The TCR originated in a girl aged 2-10 years in good health and CMV-seronegative. The CDR3 protein is CASSPGTSGTSTDTQYF. CDR3 coding DNA: TGTGCCAGTAGTCCCGGGACTAGCGGGACTAGCACAGATACGCAGTATTTT.